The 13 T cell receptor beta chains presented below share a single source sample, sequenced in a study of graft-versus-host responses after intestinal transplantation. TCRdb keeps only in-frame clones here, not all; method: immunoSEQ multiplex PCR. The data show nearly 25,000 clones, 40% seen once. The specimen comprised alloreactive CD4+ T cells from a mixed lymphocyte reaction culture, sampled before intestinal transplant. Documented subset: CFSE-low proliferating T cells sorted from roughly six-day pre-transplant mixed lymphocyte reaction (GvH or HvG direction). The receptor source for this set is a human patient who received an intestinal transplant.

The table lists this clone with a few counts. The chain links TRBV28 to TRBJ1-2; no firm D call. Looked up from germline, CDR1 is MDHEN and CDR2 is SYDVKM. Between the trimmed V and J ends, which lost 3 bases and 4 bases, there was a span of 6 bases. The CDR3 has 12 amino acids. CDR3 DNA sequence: TGTGCCAGCAGTTTTTTTCTCTATGGCTACACCTTC. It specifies CASSFFLYGYTF.

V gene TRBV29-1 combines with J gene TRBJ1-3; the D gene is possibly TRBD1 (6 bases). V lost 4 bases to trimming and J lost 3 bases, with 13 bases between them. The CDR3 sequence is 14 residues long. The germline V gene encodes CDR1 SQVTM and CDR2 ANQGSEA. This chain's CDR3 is CSVAGGLRGNTIYF. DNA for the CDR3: TGCAGCGTTGCCGGGGGGCTTCGTGGAAACACCATATATTTT.

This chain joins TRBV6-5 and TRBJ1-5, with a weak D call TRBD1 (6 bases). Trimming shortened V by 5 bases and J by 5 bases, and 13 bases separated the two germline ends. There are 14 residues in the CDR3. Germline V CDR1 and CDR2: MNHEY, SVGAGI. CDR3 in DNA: TGTGCCAGCAGTGAATTCGGGGGGCATCAGCCCCAGCATTTT. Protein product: CASSEFGGHQPQHF.

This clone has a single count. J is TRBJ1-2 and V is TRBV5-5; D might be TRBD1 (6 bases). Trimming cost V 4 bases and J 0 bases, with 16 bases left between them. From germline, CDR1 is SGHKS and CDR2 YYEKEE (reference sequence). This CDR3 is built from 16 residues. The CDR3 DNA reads TGTGCCAGCAGCCCAGGGGTGGACAGATCTAACTATGGCTACACCTTC. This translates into CASSPGVDRSNYGYTF.

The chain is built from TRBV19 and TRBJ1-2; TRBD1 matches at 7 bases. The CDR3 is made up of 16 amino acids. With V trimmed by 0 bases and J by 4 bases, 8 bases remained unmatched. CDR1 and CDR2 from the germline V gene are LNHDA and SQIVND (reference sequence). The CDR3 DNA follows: TGTGCCAGTAGTATAGATACCGCCTCAGGGGGCTATGGCTACACCTTC. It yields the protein CASSIDTASGGYGYTF.

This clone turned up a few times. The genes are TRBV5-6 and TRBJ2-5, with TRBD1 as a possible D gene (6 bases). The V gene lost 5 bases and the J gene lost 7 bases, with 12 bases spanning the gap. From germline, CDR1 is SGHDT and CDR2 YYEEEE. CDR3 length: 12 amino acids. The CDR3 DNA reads TGTGCCAGCAGGGGGGCGCTACGGACCCAGTACTTC. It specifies CASRGALRTQYF.

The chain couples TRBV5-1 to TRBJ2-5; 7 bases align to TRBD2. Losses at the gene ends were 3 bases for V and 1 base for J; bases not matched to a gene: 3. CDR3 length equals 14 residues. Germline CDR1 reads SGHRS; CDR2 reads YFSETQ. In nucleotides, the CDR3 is TGCGCCAGCAGCTCGGGACTACTCCAAGAGACCCAGTACTTC. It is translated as CASSSGLLQETQYF.

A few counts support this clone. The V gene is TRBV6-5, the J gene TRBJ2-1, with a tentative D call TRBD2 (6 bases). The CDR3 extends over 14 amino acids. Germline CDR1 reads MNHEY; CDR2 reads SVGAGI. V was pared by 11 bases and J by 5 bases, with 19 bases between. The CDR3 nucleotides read TGTGCCTCTCTCGGGAAGCGGAGGGACAATGAGCAGTTCTTC. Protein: CASLGKRRDNEQFF.

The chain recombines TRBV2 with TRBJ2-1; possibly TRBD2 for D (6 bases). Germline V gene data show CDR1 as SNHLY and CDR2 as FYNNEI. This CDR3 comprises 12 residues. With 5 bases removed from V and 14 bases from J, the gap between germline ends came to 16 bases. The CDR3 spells CASSPDYLGKFF. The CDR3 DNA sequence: TGTGCCAGCAGTCCGGACTATCTAGGGAAGTTCTTC.

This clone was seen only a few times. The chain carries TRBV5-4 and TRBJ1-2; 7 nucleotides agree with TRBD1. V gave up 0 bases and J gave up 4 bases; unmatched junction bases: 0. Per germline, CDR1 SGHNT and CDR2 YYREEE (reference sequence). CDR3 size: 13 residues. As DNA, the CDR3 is TGTGCCAGCAGCTTGGACAGGGGCTATGGCTACACCTTC. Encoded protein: CASSLDRGYGYTF.

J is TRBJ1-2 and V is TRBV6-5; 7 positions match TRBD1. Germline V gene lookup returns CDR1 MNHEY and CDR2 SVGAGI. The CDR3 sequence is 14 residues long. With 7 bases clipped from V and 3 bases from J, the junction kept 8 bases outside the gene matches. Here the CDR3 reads CASTPGRGDYGYTF. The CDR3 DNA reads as TGTGCCAGCACCCCGGGCAGGGGGGACTATGGCTACACCTTC.

The CDR3 here is CASSIAGGQPQHF. Here the CDR3 DNA reads TGTGCCAGTAGTATCGCGGGGGGTCAGCCCCAGCATTTT. The chain carries TRBV19 and TRBJ1-5, with D possibly TRBD1 on 5 matching bases. Germline-derived CDR1 and CDR2 are LNHDA and SQIVND (reference sequence). V was pared by 3 bases and J by 6 bases, with 9 bases between. The CDR3 runs 13 residues.

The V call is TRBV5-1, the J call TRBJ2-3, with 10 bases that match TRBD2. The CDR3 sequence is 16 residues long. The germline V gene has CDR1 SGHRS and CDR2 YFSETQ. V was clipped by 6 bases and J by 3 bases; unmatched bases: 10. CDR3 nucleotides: TGCGCCAGCACCATTGGGGCTAGCGGGGGTACAGATACGCAGTATTTT. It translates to CASTIGASGGTDTQYF. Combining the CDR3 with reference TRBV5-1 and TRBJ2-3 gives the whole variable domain KAGVTQTPRYLIKTRGQQVTLSCSPISGHRSVSWYQQTPGQGLQFLFEYFSETQRNKGNFPGRFSGRQFSNSRSEMNVSTLELGDSALYLCASTIGASGGTDTQYFGPGTRLTVL.